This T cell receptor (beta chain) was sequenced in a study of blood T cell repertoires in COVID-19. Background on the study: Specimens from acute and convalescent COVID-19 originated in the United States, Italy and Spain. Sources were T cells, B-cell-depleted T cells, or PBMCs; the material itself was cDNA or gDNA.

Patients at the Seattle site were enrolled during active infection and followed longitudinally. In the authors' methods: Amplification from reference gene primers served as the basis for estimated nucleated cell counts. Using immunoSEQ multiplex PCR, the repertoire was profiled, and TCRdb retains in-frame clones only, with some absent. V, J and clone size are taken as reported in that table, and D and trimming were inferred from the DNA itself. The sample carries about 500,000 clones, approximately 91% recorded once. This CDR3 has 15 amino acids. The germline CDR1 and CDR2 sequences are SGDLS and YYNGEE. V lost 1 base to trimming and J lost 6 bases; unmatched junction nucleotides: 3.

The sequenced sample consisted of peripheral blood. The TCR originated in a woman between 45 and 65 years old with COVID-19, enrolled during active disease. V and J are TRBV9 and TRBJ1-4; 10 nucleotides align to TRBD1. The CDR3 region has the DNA TGTGCCAGCAGCGTAACGGGGACAGGGGATGAAAAACTGTTTTTT. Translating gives CASSVTGTGDEKLFF.